This T cell receptor beta chain was profiled in a study of TIL therapy for anti-PD-1-resistant metastatic lung cancer. Study as a whole: Most patients had lung adenocarcinoma. Tumors carried a median about 1.5 non-synonymous mutations per megabase.

Time point defined: pre-treatment sample, taken before nivolumab and TIL therapy. Most excised metastases sampled were pleural nodules or supraclavicular lymph nodes. This clone was counted a few times. The CDR3 totals 14 residues. The germline gives CDR1 MNHNY, CDR2 SVGAGI (reference sequence). Trimming took 8 bases from V and 2 from J, leaving 14 bases between them. Sequencing used immunoSEQ v3. Generated by immunoSEQ multiplex PCR, the TCRdb table keeps only in-frame clones and is missing some. The sample records more than 90,000 clones, roughly 65% being singletons. V is TRBV6-6 and J is TRBJ2-3, with no clear D. The source was tumor tissue, collected at baseline. The clonotype comes from a person aged 25 to 80 with non-small cell lung cancer. In nucleotides, the CDR3 is TGTGCCAGCTCGGGTAATCGGGTCACAGATACGCAGTATTTT. Protein sequence: CASSGNRVTDTQYF.